This is a list of T cell receptor beta chains from one sample in a study of cytomegalovirus exposure and HLA in healthy donors. Sequenced by immunoSEQ multiplex PCR; TCRdb stores in-frame clones only, minus some. Of approximately 72,000 clones in the sample, roughly four fifths were seen once. Material: PBMCs. These receptors came from a man in his late teens or twenties in good health and CMV-seronegative. The conserved cysteine and the conserved F or W are not part of the CDR3 here.

V gene	J gene	CDR3 protein
TRBV7-9	TRBJ1-2	ASSAWTGTLYT
TRBV30	TRBJ1-1	ALLEVTEAF
TRBV5-1	TRBJ1-1	ASSLDTGDAAF
TRBV7-9	TRBJ1-2	ASSLKRGVDGYT
TRBV30	TRBJ1-2	AWSRDLNYGYT
TRBV11-3	TRBJ2-7	ASSSDRGYEQY
TRBV6-5	TRBJ1-1	ASSYLGGTEAF
TRBV28	TRBJ1-5	ASSLQQAYNQPQH
TRBV5-6	TRBJ2-1	ASSPNPRLAYNEQF
TRBV5-1	TRBJ2-3	ASRTGQITDTQY
TRBV6-5	TRBJ1-2	ASSYLRTGYGYT
TRBV6-1	TRBJ2-1	AAVRTSGRSGEQF
TRBV30	TRBJ1-1	AWSAAGFQRTEAF
TRBV9	TRBJ2-3	ASSASGGPADTQY
TRBV6-1	TRBJ2-4	ASSEMWGLKNIQY
TRBV6-6	TRBJ1-5	ASRAYGQMPNQPQH
TRBV19	TRBJ2-3	ASSLHRDPTDTQY
TRBV7-2	TRBJ2-2	ASSLEASGRYTGELF
TRBV10-3	TRBJ1-2	AISEFLGGAWVDGYT
TRBV19	TRBJ2-3	ATRDRGRGVTQY
TRBV13	TRBJ2-7	ASSLTSLASGTSYEQY
TRBV7-2	TRBJ2-7	ASSLIFGEQY
TRBV7-3	TRBJ2-6	ASSLSGTGVSGANVLT
TRBV29-1	TRBJ2-1	SVEDPSAEGVGNEQF
TRBV19	TRBJ2-3	ASNGGVDTQY
TRBV2	TRBJ1-2	ASSRQDSRGYT
TRBV25-1	TRBJ1-4	ASSEGRGEKLF
TRBV29-1	TRBJ2-1	SVEIPTSGYNEQF
TRBV6-1	TRBJ2-6	ASSVTGSSGANVLT